A single sample gave rise to the 17 T cell receptor beta chains below, sequenced in a study of regulatory T cells in long-lasting Graves disease. CDR3 regions were amplified by Arm-PCR using iRepertoire HTBI primers to build TCR beta libraries. TCRdb re-called the multiplex PCR reads through MiXCR, storing one row per CDR3 protein. The repertoire holds some 410,000 distinct CDR3 sequences, with roughly 15% as singletons. Described time point: newly diagnosed GD, antithyroid drugs for less than 3 months. With RNA extracted from PBMCs as input, the TCR library was made. The data also belong to a second study, concerning T cells in Graves' hyperthyroidism and ophthalmopathy.

This specimen consisted of peripheral blood mononuclear cells (PBMCs), obtained at new diagnosis, from a patient treated with antithyroid drugs. The source is a woman aged 25 to 45 with Graves disease.

This chain uses TRBV2 with TRBJ2-3; possibly TRBD1 for D (6 bases). Germline assignment: CDR1 SNHLY and CDR2 FYNNEI. V shed 7 bases and J shed 1 base, with 12 bases lying between them. This CDR3 has 14 residues. CDR3: CASTIWTGTDTQYF. CDR3 nucleotide sequence: TGTGCCAGCACCATTTGGACAGGCACAGATACGCAGTATTTT. Full variable domain (outside the CDR3, taken from reference TRBV2 and TRBJ2-3): EPEVTQTPSHQVTQMGQEVILRCVPISNHLYFYWYRQILGQKVEFLVSFYNNEISEKSEIFDDQFSVERPDGSNFTLKIRSTKLEDSAMYFCASTIWTGTDTQYFGPGTRLTVL.

The chain couples TRBV5-1 to TRBJ2-5; 7 nucleotides align to TRBD2. V dropped 1 base and J dropped 0; count of bases not matched to a gene: 6. This CDR3 comprises 16 residues. The germline gives CDR1 SGHRS, CDR2 YFSETQ. The CDR3 sequence: CASSLRLAAYQETQYF. The CDR3 region has the DNA TGCGCCAGCAGCTTGAGGCTAGCGGCCTACCAAGAGACCCAGTACTTC.

This clonotype was found a few times. The chain recombines TRBV9 with TRBJ2-1, with no clear D. Looked up from germline, CDR1 is SGDLS and CDR2 is YYNGEE. This CDR3 is built from 16 residues. Trimming removed 0 bases from V and 7 bases from J, with 17 bases in between. As DNA, the CDR3 is TGTGCCAGCAGCGTAGGACCCGACAAGCTTAGGAATGAGCAGTTCTTC. The encoded protein is CASSVGPDKLRNEQFF.

Many counts were recorded for this clonotype. J is TRBJ1-1 and V is TRBV6-1; no definite D call. CDR3 length equals 13 residues. V lost 3 bases to trimming and J lost 3 bases, with 8 bases between them. The germline CDR1 and CDR2 sequences are MNHNS and SASEGT. CDR3 loop: CASSDVRYTEAFF. The CDR3 DNA reads as TGTGCCAGCAGTGATGTGAGATACACTGAAGCTTTCTTT.

This clonotype was detected a few times. This chain joins TRBV10-3 and TRBJ2-6; D possibly corresponds to TRBD1 (5 bases). V was trimmed by 4 bases and J by 4 bases, leaving 8 bases between them. Germline-derived CDR1 and CDR2 are ENHRY and SYGVKD. The CDR3 spans 14 residues. CDR3 sequence: CAISAGPGANVLTF. The CDR3 DNA reads TGTGCCATCAGTGCAGGGCCCGGGGCCAACGTCCTGACTTTC.

There are many counts of this clonotype. This rearrangement joins TRBV29-1 to TRBJ2-7, with D unclear. The CDR3 loop spans 14 amino acids. V was pared by 4 bases and J by 2 bases, with 15 bases between. Germline values: CDR1 SQVTM, CDR2 ANQGSEA. DNA of the CDR3: TGCAGCGTTGGGTGGCCCTTAGCCCCCTACGAGCAGTACTTC. Translation: CSVGWPLAPYEQYF.

The sample holds many counts of this clonotype. Compared with germline, one end of the junction differs, possibly owing to a read error. J is TRBJ2-7 and V is TRBV7-9, with D uncertain. The CDR3 contains 11 residues. Germline CDR1 and CDR2: SEHNR and FQNEAQ (reference sequence). The chain's CDR3 is CASSLTEWQDF. The CDR3 DNA is TGTGCCAGCAGCCTGACGGAATGGCAAGACTTC.

The rearrangement joins TRBV6-1 to TRBJ2-2; TRBD2 matches at 8 bases. With V trimmed by 6 bases and J by 5 bases, 5 bases remained unmatched. CDR1 is MNHNS and CDR2 is SASEGT in the germline V gene. The CDR3 length is 14 residues. DNA for the CDR3: TGTGCCAGCAGGAGTACTAGCGGTACCGGGGAGCTGTTTTTT. It is translated as CASRSTSGTGELFF.

As concerns this clonotype: Sequence at one end of the junction differs from germline and may be a read error. This chain joins TRBV28 and TRBJ1-1, with D perhaps matching TRBD1 (6 bases). This CDR3 region has 17 residues. Germline values: CDR1 MDHEN, CDR2 SYDVKM. CDR3 sequence (DNA): TGTGCCAGCAGTTTGGACTGGGGGGGGCGAGGGAACACTGAAGCTTCCTTT. As protein: CASSLDWGGRGNTEASF.

The rearrangement links TRBV6-1 to TRBJ2-7; tentatively, D is TRBD1 (5 bases). Germline V gene lookup returns CDR1 MNHNS and CDR2 SASEGT. V shed 6 bases and J shed 6 bases, with 18 bases lying between them. The CDR3 runs to 14 residues. The CDR3 region is CASRLHWTSFEQYF. In DNA form, the CDR3 reads TGTGCCAGCAGACTACACTGGACATCTTTCGAGCAGTACTTC.

This chain uses TRBV28 with TRBJ2-7; no firm D call. Trimming took 1 base from V and 6 from J, leaving 13 bases between them. The CDR3 runs 14 residues. Germline CDR1 and CDR2: MDHEN and SYDVKM. As DNA, the CDR3 is TGTGCCAGCAGTTTATTAGCCACGAGGAGCGAGCAGTACTTC. Its protein product is CASSLLATRSEQYF.

Many counts were recorded for this clonotype. The chain recombines TRBV7-8 with TRBJ2-2; TRBD1 agrees at 8 bases. CDR3 length equals 13 residues. The germline V gene has CDR1 SGHVS and CDR2 FQNEAQ. The junction had 4 bases not matched to a gene; V was cut back by 10 bases and J by 3 bases. In DNA form, the CDR3 reads TGTGCCACTGGACAGGGTCACACCGGGGAGCTGTTTTTT. Amino acids: CATGQGHTGELFF.

To note about this clonotype: This likely traces to a read error, being one base from a far larger clone. The V gene is TRBV27, the J gene TRBJ2-7; D ambiguous. The assigned J gene may be wrong: the sequence end matches TRBJ2-3 better. The CDR3 length is 15 residues. Looked up from germline, CDR1 is MNHEY and CDR2 is SMNVEV (reference sequence). CDR3 bases: TGTGCCAGCAGCTCGGCCGGCCACGGCACAGATACGCAGTATTTT. Translating it yields CASSSAGHGTDTQYF.

This chain joins TRBV6-1 and TRBJ2-6; 11 bases are shared with TRBD1. The CDR3 length is 19 residues. The J segment lost 0 bases and the V segment lost 6 bases, leaving 10 bases of the junction unmatched. The germline CDR1 and CDR2 sequences are MNHNS and SASEGT. In DNA, the CDR3 is TGTGCCAGCAGAAAGGGGGCCGGGACAGGGGGCTCTGGGGCCAACGTCCTGACTTTC. Translating it yields CASRKGAGTGGSGANVLTF.

Ten or more counts support this clonotype. The chain combines TRBV7-2 with TRBJ1-1; no clear D. The ends were cut back, 5 bases at V and 4 bases at J, with 14 bases in the middle. This CDR3 contains 14 residues. The germline V gene has CDR1 SGHTA and CDR2 FQGNSA. CDR3: CASSPSTLVTEAFF. The CDR3 bases are TGTGCCAGCAGCCCTTCGACACTGGTCACTGAAGCTTTCTTT. The variable domain in full, completed from reference TRBV7-2 and TRBJ1-1, reads GAGVSQSPSNKVTEKGKDVELRCDPISGHTALYWYRQSLGQGLEFLIYFQGNSAPDKSGLPSDRFSAERTGGSVSTLTIQRTQQEDSAVYLCASSPSTLVTEAFFGQGTRLTVV.

As for this clonotype: With a much larger clone just one base away, this may be a read error. The V gene is TRBV28, the J gene TRBJ1-3, with a weak D call TRBD1 (5 bases). V gave up 7 bases and J gave up 2 bases, with 12 bases separating them. Per the germline V gene, CDR1 is MDHEN and CDR2 is SYDVKM. The CDR3 sequence is 14 residues long. CDR3 bases: TGTGCCAGCACCCAGGGAAGGGCTGGAAACACCATATATTTT. Protein product: CASTQGRAGNTIYF.

Comments on this clonotype: Just one base apart from a much larger clone, this may be a read error. V is TRBV9 and J is TRBJ2-1; a possible D gene is TRBD2 (6 bases). The CDR3 contains 15 residues. Looked up from germline, CDR1 is SGDLS and CDR2 is YYNGEE. The CDR3 DNA reads as TGTGCCAGCAGCGGACAACCGGGAGCCGACAATGAGCAGCTCTTC. Protein sequence: CASSGQPGADNEQLF. The whole variable domain, remainder taken from reference TRBV9 and TRBJ2-1, is DSGVTQTPKHLITATGQRVTLRCSPRSGDLSVYWYQQSLDQGLQFLIQYYNGEERAKGNILERFSAQQFPDLHSELNLSSLELGDSALYFCASSGQPGADNEQLFGPGTRLTVL.